The 6 T cell receptor beta chains below were found in one sample sequenced in a study of blood T cells in healthy people across ages. It was with a sample-barcoded 5' primer and a J-beta primer mix that a second PCR of about 6 to 12 cycles was run. TCRdb re-called the 5' RACE reads through MiXCR, storing one row per CDR3 protein. The data contain about 1,400,000 distinct CDR3 sequences, around 39% of them singletons. Sample: blood. These receptors were taken from a woman younger than 35 in good health.

About this clonotype: A much larger clone lies one base from this, so it may be a read error. The genes are TRBV5-1 and TRBJ2-4; D unresolved. Matching the DNA end better, TRBJ2-7 makes the J call doubtful. The germline V gene encodes CDR1 SGHRS and CDR2 YFSETQ. The CDR3 runs to 13 residues. In DNA form, the CDR3 reads TGCGCCGGCAGCTTTCCGGGTTCGGGCGAGCAGTACTTC. Protein product: CAGSFPGSGEQYF.

The sample holds one count of this clonotype. The chain carries TRBV12-3 or TRBV12-4 and TRBJ2-1; 10 positions match TRBD1. There are 16 residues in the CDR3. The V and J ends lost 0 bases and 6 bases, in that order; junction bases with no gene match: 5. CDR3 sequence: CASSLAGTGELNEQFF. CDR3 nucleotide sequence: TGTGCCAGCAGTTTAGCGGGGACAGGGGAACTCAATGAGCAGTTCTTC.

The gene calls are TRBV7-2 and TRBJ1-1; D gene uncertain. Germline V lookup: CDR1 SGHTA, CDR2 FQGNSA. The CDR3 runs 14 residues. V was shortened by 3 bases and J by 4 bases, with 12 bases between the two germline ends. The CDR3 nucleotides read TGTGCCAGCAGCTTCTATTCTCAGAGCACTGAAGCTTTCTTT. Its translation: CASSFYSQSTEAFF.

A word on this clonotype: A clone one base away is much larger, so this may be a read error. The rearrangement uses TRBV9 and TRBJ2-5, with a tentative D call TRBD2 (5 bases). The CDR3 covers 14 residues. Trimming took 4 bases from V and 2 from J, leaving 12 bases between them. Germline values: CDR1 SGDLS, CDR2 YYNGEE. In DNA, the CDR3 is TGTGCCAGCAGCTTCGAGACGGGACAAGAGACCCAGTACTTC. It translates to CASSFETGQETQYF.

This clonotype was picked up a small number of times. V gene TRBV6-1 combines with J gene TRBJ2-1, with 11 bases matching TRBD1. The CDR3 consists of 15 residues. Germline CDR1 MNHNS, CDR2 SASEGT. V was clipped by 4 bases and J by 1 base; unmatched bases: 0. The CDR3 nucleotides read TGTGCCAGCAGTGGGGACAGGGGGTCCTACAATGAGCAGTTCTTC. Protein sequence: CASSGDRGSYNEQFF.

The rearrangement links TRBV5-6 to TRBJ2-5, with D tentatively TRBD2 (5 bases). Trimming removed 4 bases at V and 0 bases at J, with 10 bases between. Germline V CDR1 and CDR2: SGHDT, YYEEEE. The CDR3 is 14 amino acids. Here the CDR3 reads CASSRLRDQETQYF. The CDR3 DNA reads as TGTGCCAGCAGCAGACTAAGGGACCAAGAGACCCAGTACTTC. Full variable domain (remainder filled in from reference TRBV5-6 and TRBJ2-5): DAGVTQSPTHLIKTRGQQVTLRCSPKSGHDTVSWYQQALGQGPQFIFQYYEEEERQRGNFPDRFSGHQFPNYSSELNVNALLLGDSALYLCASSRLRDQETQYFGPGTRLLVL.